Below are 21 T cell receptor beta chains sequenced from a single sample in a study of blood T cell repertoires in COVID-19. Data came from immunoSEQ multiplex PCR; TCRdb stores just in-frame clones and leaves some out. Here the sample spans around 180,000 clones, about 85% being singletons. Sequenced: peripheral blood. The origin of the receptors is an elderly woman with acute or convalescent COVID-19.

The rearrangement joins TRBV5-4 to TRBJ1-2; 9 nucleotides agree with TRBD1. CDR1 is SGHNT, CDR2 YYREEE, per germline (reference sequence). The CDR3 runs 15 residues. Trimming removed 3 bases from V and 7 bases from J; junction bases left unmatched: 10. The CDR3 nucleotides read TGTGCCAGCAGCTCTACTACGACAGGGGGGATTGGCTACACCTTC. Protein sequence: CASSSTTTGGIGYTF.

V is TRBV29-1 and J is TRBJ1-4, with 10 bases identical to TRBD1. The CDR3 extends over 12 amino acids. J gave up 8 bases and V 7 bases, and 4 bases lay outside the gene matches. The V gene's germline CDR1 is SQVTM and CDR2 ANQGSEA. This CDR3 reads CSAGTGEEKLFF. The CDR3 DNA follows: TGCAGCGCGGGGACAGGGGAGGAAAAACTGTTTTTT.

For the CDR3, the DNA is TGTGCCATCAGGGGTGGACAGGGAGCACCCTACGAGCAGTACTTC. This codes for CAIRGGQGAPYEQYF. The chain employs TRBV10-3 and TRBJ2-7, with 8 bases lining up with TRBD1. Germline CDR1 and CDR2: ENHRY and SYGVKD. J lost 2 bases, V lost 6 bases, and 9 bases had no gene match. This CDR3 has 15 residues.

This clone came up once. V is TRBV28 and J is TRBJ1-5, with 8 positions matching TRBD1. V was pared by 6 bases and J by 3 bases, with 7 bases of the junction left unmatched. The CDR3 is made up of 15 amino acids. Germline V lookup: CDR1 MDHEN, CDR2 SYDVKM. The CDR3 nucleotides are TGTGCCAGCAGCCGACAGGGGAGCCCCAATCAGCCCCAGCATTTT. This encodes CASSRQGSPNQPQHF.

The gene calls are TRBV7-8 and TRBJ2-4; 8 bases are shared with TRBD2. CDR1 and CDR2 from the germline V gene are SGHVS and FQNEAQ. The ends lost 1 base at V and 4 bases at J; junction bases unmatched: 6. The CDR3 extends over 16 amino acids. This CDR3 is CASSLGRGAFKNIQYF. For the CDR3, the DNA is TGTGCCAGCAGCTTAGGGCGGGGGGCCTTTAAAAACATTCAGTACTTC.

This sequence joins TRBV5-4 and TRBJ1-1; D is undetermined. The length of the CDR3 is 13 residues. Looked up from germline, CDR1 is SGHNT and CDR2 is YYREEE (reference sequence). Trimming removed 0 bases at V and 3 bases at J, with 6 bases between. CDR3 bases: TGTGCCAGCAGCTTGGCCGTTGACACTGAAGCTTTCTTT. Translated: CASSLAVDTEAFF.

The rearrangement uses TRBV5-4 and TRBJ2-2; tentatively, D is TRBD2 (5 bases). V lost 0 bases, J lost 6 bases, and 9 bases lay in between. The CDR3 is 14 residues long. The germline V gene has CDR1 SGHNT and CDR2 YYREEE (reference sequence). The CDR3 coding sequence is TGTGCCAGCAGCTTGGAGACTACTTCCGGGGAGCTGTTTTTT. It codes for CASSLETTSGELFF.

This CDR3 is CAWTSGLAADTQYF. CDR3 in DNA: TGTGCCTGGACCTCGGGACTAGCGGCAGATACGCAGTATTTT. The chain is built from TRBV30 and TRBJ2-3, with TRBD2 identical over 11 bases. CDR3 length equals 14 residues. Germline CDR1 is GTSNPN and CDR2 is SVGIG (reference sequence). Trimming took 4 bases from V and 4 from J; bases not matched to a gene: 4.

The rearrangement joins TRBV5-4 to TRBJ1-3; D unresolved. Germline lookup yields CDR1 SGHNT and CDR2 YYREEE (reference sequence). This CDR3 comprises 13 residues. The V end was cut by 0 bases, the J end by 4 bases, with 5 bases between. For the CDR3, the DNA is TGTGCCAGCAGCTTGGACATCGGAAACACCATATATTTT. Amino acid sequence: CASSLDIGNTIYF.

This chain connects TRBV12-5 to TRBJ2-1, with 10 nucleotides matching TRBD2. Germline V CDR1 and CDR2: LGHNT, FRNRAP. The V segment lost 4 bases and the J segment 5 bases; nucleotides outside the gene matches: 5. The CDR3 runs 15 residues. The CDR3 sequence is CASGSGTSEDNEQFF. For the CDR3, the DNA is TGTGCTAGTGGTTCCGGGACTAGCGAGGACAATGAGCAGTTCTTC.

The chain carries TRBV9 and TRBJ1-5; TRBD1 matches at 12 bases. V trimming: 4 bases; J trimming: 7 bases; junction bases outside the gene matches: 9. The germline V gene encodes CDR1 SGDLS and CDR2 YYNGEE. This CDR3 comprises 16 residues. CDR3 amino acids: CASSRGYGTGGQPQHF. The CDR3 DNA follows: TGTGCCAGCAGCAGGGGTTATGGGACAGGGGGCCAGCCCCAGCATTTT. Combining the CDR3 with reference TRBV9 and TRBJ1-5 gives the whole variable domain DSGVTQTPKHLITATGQRVTLRCSPRSGDLSVYWYQQSLDQGLQFLIQYYNGEERAKGNILERFSAQQFPDLHSELNLSSLELGDSALYFCASSRGYGTGGQPQHFGDGTRLSIL.

This clone was found once. CDR3 loop: CASSLRGSYNEQFF. The CDR3 nucleotides are TGTGCCAGCAGCTTACGCGGGAGCTACAATGAGCAGTTCTTC. This sequence joins TRBV11-2 and TRBJ2-1, with 7 positions matching TRBD2. V lost 2 bases and J lost 3; bases outside the gene matches: 1. Germline values: CDR1 SGHAT, CDR2 FQNNGV. The CDR3 is made up of 14 amino acids.

The V call is TRBV5-6, the J call TRBJ1-3, with 7 bases that match TRBD1. This CDR3 comprises 15 residues. V gave up 5 bases and J gave up 0 bases; unmatched junction bases: 5. In germline, CDR1 is SGHDT, CDR2 YYEEEE. CDR3 in DNA: TGTGCCAGCAGTGGGCAGGGGGTCTCTGGAAACACCATATATTTT. It translates to CASSGQGVSGNTIYF.

This clone was recorded a few times. J is TRBJ1-5 and V is TRBV6-5; 9 bases align to TRBD1. Trimming removed 8 bases from V and 4 bases from J; junction bases left unmatched: 9. This CDR3 has 15 residues. CDR1 is MNHEY and CDR2 is SVGAGI in the germline V gene. The CDR3 region has the DNA TGTGCCAGCCCGGCGACAGGGGGTCGGAATCAGCCCCAGCATTTT. Protein sequence: CASPATGGRNQPQHF.

This chain connects TRBV7-2 to TRBJ2-3; 8 bases are a match to TRBD2. The CDR3 consists of 15 residues. Unmatched junction bases numbered 0, after V lost 1 base and J lost 0 bases. CDR1 and CDR2 from the germline V gene are SGHTA and FQGNSA. The CDR3, as DNA: TGTGCCAGCAGCTTAGGACTAGCGAGCACAGATACGCAGTATTTT. Its translation is CASSLGLASTDTQYF.

The chain has TRBV24-1 and TRBJ2-6; tentative D call: TRBD1 (6 bases). Germline V gives CDR1 KGHDR, CDR2 SFDVKD. Trimming cost V 6 bases and J 0 bases, with 20 bases left between them. CDR3 size: 19 residues. CDR3 loop: CATSTWGHITSSGANVLTF. The CDR3 DNA follows: TGTGCCACCAGTACCTGGGGGCACATCACCTCCTCTGGGGCCAACGTCCTGACTTTC.

The genes are TRBV5-4 and TRBJ1-2; TRBD1 matches 7 bases. The CDR3 totals 16 residues. Germline V gives CDR1 SGHNT, CDR2 YYREEE (reference sequence). V trimming: 3 bases; J trimming: 8 bases; junction bases outside the gene matches: 16. The CDR3 DNA sequence: TGTGCCAGCAGCTCCCCCGGAAGGGGGCCCTTGTGGGGCTACACCTTC. Amino acids: CASSSPGRGPLWGYTF.

The gene calls are TRBV27 and TRBJ1-2; perhaps TRBD1 as D (5 bases). This CDR3 is built from 13 residues. V gave up 0 bases and J gave up 7 bases, with 9 bases separating them. Looked up from germline, CDR1 is MNHEY and CDR2 is SMNVEV (reference sequence). CDR3 coding DNA: TGTGCCAGCAGTTTATCCGGGGGGGTTGGCTACACCTTC. Translating gives CASSLSGGVGYTF.

V gene TRBV7-2 combines with J gene TRBJ2-7; 10 bases match TRBD2. Trimming took 3 bases from V and 3 from J; bases not matched to a gene: 8. The CDR3 is 16 residues long. CDR1 and CDR2 from the germline V gene are SGHTA and FQGNSA. The CDR3 spells CASSLGSGGAFYEQYF. In DNA, the CDR3 is TGTGCCAGCAGCTTGGGGAGCGGGGGGGCCTTCTACGAGCAGTACTTC.

The V and J genes are TRBV9 and TRBJ2-7; D is perhaps TRBD2 (5 bases). This CDR3 contains 16 residues. The V gene's germline CDR1 is SGDLS and CDR2 YYNGEE. V dropped 3 bases and J dropped 5 bases, with 21 bases sitting between them. For the CDR3, the DNA is TGTGCCAGCAGCGCCCGGGAACTGGGGATTGTAGACGAGCAGTACTTC. It specifies CASSARELGIVDEQYF.

This clone was observed a single time. This sequence joins TRBV7-9 and TRBJ1-6; TRBD1 agrees at 7 bases. J lost 7 bases, V lost 1 base, and 4 bases had no gene match. Germline CDR1 SEHNR, CDR2 FQNEAQ (reference sequence). The CDR3 extends over 15 amino acids. CDR3 sequence (DNA): TGTGCCAGCAGCTTAGGACAGGGAGGAAATTCACCCCTCCACTTT. Amino acids: CASSLGQGGNSPLHF. The variable domain in full, completed from reference TRBV7-9 and TRBJ1-6, reads DTGVSQNPRHKITKRGQNVTFRCDPISEHNRLYWYRQTLGQGPEFLTYFQNEAQLEKSRLLSDRFSAERPKGSFSTLEIQRTEQGDSAMYLCASSLGQGGNSPLHFGNGTRLTVT.